Following are 16 T cell receptor beta chains from one sample sequenced in a study of early T cells in non-severe SARS-CoV-2 infection (dated by TCRdb to the early 2020s). Library generation was performed with 5' RACE. Sequencing instrument: NextSeq 500. Clones were called with MiXCR by TCRdb after fastp trimmed the public reads at Q25, and only in-frame beta chains were retained. Entries that share a CDR3 protein sequence are merged under the most common genes and DNA. The sample table contains about 41,000 distinct CDR3 sequences; only one count was recorded for about a tenth of them. Around a tenth of the sample is in the top ten clones. The sequenced sample was whole blood. These receptors originate from an adult who was a healthcare worker with PCR-confirmed SARS-CoV-2 infection or an uninfected control (not recorded which).

This clonotype was observed many times. The chain employs TRBV7-2 and TRBJ1-1, with a possible D match to TRBD1 (6 bases). This CDR3 has 18 residues. Trimming took off 0 bases at V and 5 bases at J, with 22 bases between the two ends. Germline V gives CDR1 SGHTA, CDR2 FQGNSA. CDR3 sequence (DNA): TGTGCCAGCAGCTTAGCGTTGTGGGGGCTGGGAGAGGTTACTGAAGCTTTCTTT. As protein: CASSLALWGLGEVTEAFF.

This clonotype qualifies as medium-sized. The chain employs TRBV11-3 and TRBJ2-7, with 9 bases fitting TRBD1. V trimming: 7 bases; J trimming: 1 base; junction bases outside the gene matches: 11. The germline V gene encodes CDR1 SGHNT and CDR2 YENEEA. The CDR3 has 16 amino acids. The CDR3 loop reads CASTQRDRVYSYEQYF. The DNA for the CDR3 is TGTGCCAGCACCCAGAGGGACAGGGTTTATTCCTACGAGCAGTACTTC.

V usage is TRBV7-2 and J usage is TRBJ2-5, with D unclear. The CDR3 has 17 amino acids. The germline gives CDR1 SGHTA, CDR2 FQGNSA. Trimming stripped 5 bases from V and 3 bases from J, with 22 bases between. The CDR3 nucleotides read TGTGCCAGCAGCACCCACCCCTTAGGGTCCTCGGAAGAGACCCAGTACTTC. This gives the protein CASSTHPLGSSEETQYF.

This clonotype came up a few times. An end of the junction differs from the germline gene, which may be a read error. This chain's CDR3 is CASSFTDRGEQYF. DNA of the CDR3: TGTGCTAGCAGCTTTACGGACAGGGGGGAGCAGTACTTC. J is TRBJ2-7 and V is TRBV7-7, with 10 bases that match TRBD1. The CDR3 is 13 residues long. Per germline, CDR1 SSHAT and CDR2 FNYEAQ (reference sequence).

This clonotype was seen a handful of times. The rearrangement joins TRBV5-4 to TRBJ1-6, with 10 bases lining up with TRBD1. V was clipped by 4 bases and J by 10 bases; unmatched bases: 5. Germline V gene sequence: CDR1 SGHNT, CDR2 YYREEE (reference sequence). This CDR3 is 14 amino acids long. CDR3 in amino acids: CASSAGTGVSPLHF. The CDR3 nucleotides read TGTGCCAGCAGCGCCGGGACAGGGGTGTCACCCCTCCACTTT.

This clonotype has more than one count but fewer than ten. The rearrangement uses TRBV5-5 and TRBJ2-7; D gene ambiguous. The germline V and J ends were trimmed by 0 bases and 0 bases, with 7 bases remaining between them. CDR3 length: 14 amino acids. Germline V lookup: CDR1 SGHKS, CDR2 YYEKEE (reference sequence). Here the CDR3 reads CASSLVGTSYEQYF. Here the CDR3 DNA reads TGTGCCAGCAGCTTGGTCGGCACCTCCTACGAGCAGTACTTC.

This clonotype has at least ten counts. The chain links TRBV7-9 to TRBJ2-7, with D perhaps TRBD1 (6 bases). Trimming removed 5 bases at V and 6 bases at J, with 11 bases between. The length of the CDR3 is 12 residues. Germline V gene sequence: CDR1 SEHNR, CDR2 FQNEAQ (reference sequence). CDR3 DNA sequence: TGTGCCAGCAGCCCGGACAGCAGCGAGCAGTACTTC. The encoded protein is CASSPDSSEQYF.

This clonotype has only a few counts. The chain has TRBV27 and TRBJ2-7; 10 bases fit TRBD1. This CDR3 is built from 14 residues. V lost 5 bases to trimming and J lost 2 bases; unmatched junction nucleotides: 3. Germline loops: CDR1 MNHEY, CDR2 SMNVEV (reference sequence). CDR3 protein: CASSRTGGTYEQYF. In DNA, the CDR3 is TGTGCCAGCAGTCGGACAGGGGGGACCTACGAGCAGTACTTC.

The table lists this clonotype with many counts. The gene calls are TRBV7-2 and TRBJ2-7; TRBD1 might be the D (6 bases). The CDR3 contains 14 residues. The ends were cut back, 3 bases at V and 2 bases at J, with 11 bases in the middle. Germline CDR1 is SGHTA and CDR2 is FQGNSA. CDR3 in amino acids: CASSFRTEAYEQYF. CDR3 nucleotides: TGTGCCAGCAGCTTCCGGACAGAAGCCTACGAGCAGTACTTC.

In this sample, this clonotype turned up a few times. This chain joins TRBV6-2 or TRBV6-3 and TRBJ2-4; possibly TRBD1 or TRBD2 for D (7 bases each). Trimming took off 0 bases at V and 0 bases at J, with 24 bases between the two ends. This CDR3 has 21 residues. Germline V lookup: CDR1 MNHEY, CDR2 SVGEGT. Here the CDR3 DNA reads TGTGCCAGCAGTTACTCGGGGAGGGGGCCGATTAGACCTGAAGCCAAAAACATTCAGTACTTC. Its translation: CASSYSGRGPIRPEAKNIQYF.

This clonotype has a count of ten or more. This chain joins TRBV7-8 and TRBJ2-7; D is possibly TRBD2 (6 bases). The CDR3 is 15 residues long. CDR1 is SGHVS and CDR2 is FQNEAQ in the germline V gene. V gave up 0 bases and J gave up 4 bases, with 13 bases separating them. The CDR3 nucleotides read TGTGCCAGCAGCTTAGCGCCTGCGGGGCCATACGAGCAGTACTTC. Its protein product is CASSLAPAGPYEQYF.

The genes are TRBV6-5 and TRBJ1-3; unclear D gene. Trimming shortened V by 6 bases and J by 4 bases, and 10 bases separated the two germline ends. Germline-derived CDR1 and CDR2 are MNHEY and SVGAGI. This CDR3 has 13 amino acids. This chain's CDR3 is CASSPHGGNTIYF. For the CDR3, the DNA is TGTGCCAGCAGCCCCCACGGAGGAAACACCATATATTTT.

This clonotype came up once. Compared with germline, one end of the junction differs, possibly owing to a read error. The V gene is TRBV7-7, the J gene TRBJ2-3, with D perhaps TRBD1 (5 bases). CDR1 is SSHAT, CDR2 FNYEAQ, per germline (reference sequence). This CDR3 has 14 residues. CDR3 in amino acids: CASSPGFYTDTQYF. The CDR3 DNA reads TGTGCTAGCAGCCCAGGGTTTTACACAGATACGCAGTATTTT.

Ten or more counts support this clonotype. The rearrangement uses TRBV3-1 and TRBJ2-2; unclear D gene. The germline CDR1 and CDR2 sequences are LGHDT and YNNKEL (reference sequence). CDR3 length: 11 residues. Trimming left V 4 bases short and J 10 bases short, with 7 bases between. This CDR3 reads CASSRPPELFF. CDR3 sequence (DNA): TGTGCCAGCAGCCGGCCTCCGGAGCTGTTTTTT.

This clonotype was detected ten times or more. The genes are TRBV19 and TRBJ1-5; D may be TRBD1 (6 bases). There are 14 residues in the CDR3. In germline, CDR1 is LNHDA, CDR2 SQIVND (reference sequence). V shed 11 bases and J shed 7 bases, with 21 bases lying between them. CDR3 DNA sequence: TGTGCCGCCACAGGGACGGGCAATGGGCAGCCCCAGCATTTT. As protein: CAATGTGNGQPQHF.

This clonotype was recorded only once. The chain carries TRBV3-1 and TRBJ2-1; D ambiguous. V was shortened by 4 bases and J by 0 bases, with 13 bases between the two germline ends. Germline-derived CDR1 and CDR2 are LGHDT and YNNKEL (reference sequence). The CDR3 covers 16 residues. The CDR3 sequence is CASSPREESSYNEQFF. In nucleotides, the CDR3 is TGTGCCAGCAGCCCCCGCGAGGAGAGCTCCTACAATGAGCAGTTCTTC.